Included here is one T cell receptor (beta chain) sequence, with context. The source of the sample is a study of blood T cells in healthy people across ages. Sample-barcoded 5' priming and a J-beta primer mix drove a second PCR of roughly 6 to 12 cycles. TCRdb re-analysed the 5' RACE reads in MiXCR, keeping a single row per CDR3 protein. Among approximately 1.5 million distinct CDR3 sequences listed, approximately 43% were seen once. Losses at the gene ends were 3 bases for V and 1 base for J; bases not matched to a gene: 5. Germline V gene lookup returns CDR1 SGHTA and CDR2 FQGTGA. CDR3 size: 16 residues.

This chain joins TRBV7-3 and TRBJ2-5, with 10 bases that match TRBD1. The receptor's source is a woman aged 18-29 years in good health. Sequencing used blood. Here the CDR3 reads CASSFSGTGVQETQYF. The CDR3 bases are TGTGCCAGCAGCTTCTCCGGGACAGGGGTCCAAGAGACCCAGTACTTC. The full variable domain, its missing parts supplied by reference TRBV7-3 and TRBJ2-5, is GAGVSQTPSNKVTEKGKYVELRCDPISGHTALYWYRQSLGQGPEFLIYFQGTGAADDSGLPNDRFFAVRPEGSVSTLKIQRTERGDSAVYLCASSFSGTGVQETQYFGPGTRLLVL.